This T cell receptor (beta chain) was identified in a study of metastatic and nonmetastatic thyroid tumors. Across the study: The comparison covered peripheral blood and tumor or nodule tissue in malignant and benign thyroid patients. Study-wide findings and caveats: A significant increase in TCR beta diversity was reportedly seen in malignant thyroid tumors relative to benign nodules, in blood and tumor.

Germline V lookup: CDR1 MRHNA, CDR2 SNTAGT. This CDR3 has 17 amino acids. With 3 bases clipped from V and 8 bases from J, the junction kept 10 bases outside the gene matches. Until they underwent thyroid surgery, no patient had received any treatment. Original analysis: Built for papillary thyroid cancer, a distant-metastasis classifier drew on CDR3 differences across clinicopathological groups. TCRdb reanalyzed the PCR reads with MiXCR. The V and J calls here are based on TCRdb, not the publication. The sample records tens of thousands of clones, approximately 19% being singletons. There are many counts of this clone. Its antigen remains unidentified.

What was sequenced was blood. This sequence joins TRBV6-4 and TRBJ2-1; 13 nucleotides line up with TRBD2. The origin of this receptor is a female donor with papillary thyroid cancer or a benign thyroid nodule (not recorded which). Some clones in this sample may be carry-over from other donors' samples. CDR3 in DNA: TGTGCCAGCAGTGAAGGGGCGACTAGCGGGAGGACTGATGAGCAGTTCTTC. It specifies CASSEGATSGRTDEQFF.